This TCR beta chain was recorded in a study of human T cells and chemical hapten exposure. Study as a whole: The patients were mostly female; they had alopecia areata, totalis or universalis.

TCRdb analysed the RACE reads with MiXCR anew, one entry per CDR3 protein. The data show roughly 150,000 distinct CDR3 sequences, about 30% seen once. Germline values: CDR1 LGHNA, CDR2 YSLEER. This CDR3 has 13 residues. V was clipped by 0 bases and J by 5 bases, with 7 bases between them. Findings of the study overall: A positive correlation with patch test score was shown by PT1 expanded TCR counts.

Worth noting for this clonotype: The antigen remains unidentified.

Time point meaning: patch test 3, about 24 weeks after DPC sensitization. Sample treatment: therapeutic diphenylcyclopropenone sensitization with weekly scalp DPC. This receptor was identified in a woman aged 18-30 years with alopecia areata. Some clones in this sample may be carry-over from other donors' samples. This sequence joins TRBV4-3 and TRBJ1-1, with D possibly TRBD1 on 5 matching bases. Sequencing used whole blood, obtained in connection with sensitization to the hapten diphenylcyclopropenone (DPC). CDR3 residues: CASSQDKGTEAFF. In DNA, the CDR3 is TGCGCCAGCAGCCAAGATAAGGGGACTGAAGCTTTCTTT.